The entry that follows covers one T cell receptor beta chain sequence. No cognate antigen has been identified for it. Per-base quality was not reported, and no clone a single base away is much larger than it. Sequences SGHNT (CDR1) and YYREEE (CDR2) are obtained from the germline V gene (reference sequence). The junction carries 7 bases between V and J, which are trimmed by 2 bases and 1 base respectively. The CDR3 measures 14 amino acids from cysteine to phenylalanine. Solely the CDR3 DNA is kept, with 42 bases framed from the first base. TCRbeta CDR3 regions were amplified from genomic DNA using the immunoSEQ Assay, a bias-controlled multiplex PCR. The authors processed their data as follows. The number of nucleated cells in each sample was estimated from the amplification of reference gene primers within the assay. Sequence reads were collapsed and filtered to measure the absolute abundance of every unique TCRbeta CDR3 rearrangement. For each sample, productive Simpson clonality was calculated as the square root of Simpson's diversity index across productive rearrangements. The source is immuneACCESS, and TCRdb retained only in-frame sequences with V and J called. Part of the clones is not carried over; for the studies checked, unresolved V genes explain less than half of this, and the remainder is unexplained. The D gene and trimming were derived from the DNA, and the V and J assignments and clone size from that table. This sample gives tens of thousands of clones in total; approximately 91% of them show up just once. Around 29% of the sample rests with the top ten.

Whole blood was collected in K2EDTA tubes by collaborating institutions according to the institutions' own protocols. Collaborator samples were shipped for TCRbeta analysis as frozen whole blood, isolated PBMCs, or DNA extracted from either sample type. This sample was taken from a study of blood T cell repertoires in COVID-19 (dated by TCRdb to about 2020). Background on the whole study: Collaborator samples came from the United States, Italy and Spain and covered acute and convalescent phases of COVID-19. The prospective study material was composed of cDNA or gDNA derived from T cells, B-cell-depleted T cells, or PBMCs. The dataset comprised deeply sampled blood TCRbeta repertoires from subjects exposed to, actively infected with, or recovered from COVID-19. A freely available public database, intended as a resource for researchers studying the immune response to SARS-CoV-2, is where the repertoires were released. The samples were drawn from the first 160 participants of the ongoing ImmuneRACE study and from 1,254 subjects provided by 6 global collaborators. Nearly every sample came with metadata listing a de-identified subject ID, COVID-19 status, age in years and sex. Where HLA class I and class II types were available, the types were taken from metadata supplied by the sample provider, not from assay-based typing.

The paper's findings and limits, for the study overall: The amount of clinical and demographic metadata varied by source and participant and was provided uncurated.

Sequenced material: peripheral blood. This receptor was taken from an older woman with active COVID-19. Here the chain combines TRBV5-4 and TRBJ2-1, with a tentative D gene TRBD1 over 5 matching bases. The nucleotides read TGTGCCAGCAGCTTCGACAGTTCCTACAATGAGCAGTTCTTC. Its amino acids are CASSFDSSYNEQFF.